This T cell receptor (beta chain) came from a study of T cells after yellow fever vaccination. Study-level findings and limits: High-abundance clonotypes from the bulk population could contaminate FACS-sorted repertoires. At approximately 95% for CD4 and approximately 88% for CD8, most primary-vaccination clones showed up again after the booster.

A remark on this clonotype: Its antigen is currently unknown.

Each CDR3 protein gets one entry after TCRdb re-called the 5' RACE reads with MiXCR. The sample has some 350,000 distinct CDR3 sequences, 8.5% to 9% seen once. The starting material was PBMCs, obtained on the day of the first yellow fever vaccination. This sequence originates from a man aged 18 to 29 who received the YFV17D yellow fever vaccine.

CDR3 bases: TGTGCCAGCTCACCATTTTCGGAGAGCACAGATACGCAGTATTTT. It translates to CASSPFSESTDTQYF. This sequence joins TRBV18 and TRBJ2-3; D unresolved. The ends were cut back, 2 bases at V and 0 bases at J, with 9 bases in the middle. CDR3 size: 15 residues. The germline V gene has CDR1 KGHSH and CDR2 LQKENI.